The 11 T cell receptor beta chains below come from one sample, sequenced in a study of memory CD4+ T cells and cytomegalovirus serostatus (dated by TCRdb to between 2019 and 2020). To prepare the library, the immunoSEQ multiplex PCR assay was applied. Imported from immuneACCESS, the table was reduced by TCRdb to in-frame sequences with V and J called. These copies leave out some clones; in studies compared against another copy, an unresolved V gene accounts for under half, and the cause of the remainder is not known. The sample data list 50,000 to 65,000 clones, and 75% to 85% of these were observed just once. The ten largest make up under 0.9% of the sample. A FACSAria II was used to sort memory CD4+ T cells, defined as single viable CD3+CD4+CD8-CD45RO+ cells. Sequencing input: memory CD4+ T cells from blood. Source of these receptors: an adult in good health and CMV-seronegative.

This chain links TRBV27 with TRBJ2-3; D unclear. The germline gives CDR1 MNHEY, CDR2 SMNVEV (reference sequence). The CDR3 length is 14 residues. The germline V and J ends were trimmed by 2 bases and 2 bases, with 8 bases remaining between them. The CDR3: CASSLGLITDTQYF. In nucleotides, the CDR3 is TGTGCCAGCAGTTTAGGCCTGATCACAGATACGCAGTATTTT.

This chain uses TRBV18 with TRBJ2-5; TRBD1 matches 7 bases. Germline V gives CDR1 KGHSH, CDR2 LQKENI. The CDR3 has 15 residues. Trimming took 1 base from V and 2 from J; bases not matched to a gene: 4. The CDR3 DNA reads TGTGCCAGCTCACCACTCGACAGGGAACAAGAGACCCAGTACTTC. Translated: CASSPLDREQETQYF.

The chain employs TRBV29-1 and TRBJ2-7, with 9 bases that match TRBD1. Germline CDR1 is SQVTM and CDR2 is ANQGSEA. This CDR3 contains 11 residues. V lost 7 bases to trimming and J lost 7 bases; unmatched junction nucleotides: 5. As DNA, the CDR3 is TGCAGCGCCGGGACAGGGAAGGAGCAGTACTTC. It yields the protein CSAGTGKEQYF.

The chain carries TRBV27 and TRBJ2-5; TRBD1 matches 9 bases. V was clipped by 7 bases and J by 2 bases; unmatched bases: 11. Germline V gene data show CDR1 as MNHEY and CDR2 as SMNVEV (reference sequence). The CDR3 consists of 16 residues. In nucleotides, the CDR3 is TGTGCCAGCATCCCCACCGGGACAGGGAAACAAGAGACCCAGTACTTC. Translated, it gives CASIPTGTGKQETQYF.

This chain connects TRBV6-5 to TRBJ1-3; D uncertain. Trimming took 0 bases from V and 0 from J, leaving 9 bases between them. Looked up from germline, CDR1 is MNHEY and CDR2 is SVGAGI. CDR3 length: 16 residues. DNA for the CDR3: TGTGCCAGCAGTTACTCGACTCCCAGCTCTGGAAACACCATATATTTT. It encodes CASSYSTPSSGNTIYF.

The chain uses TRBV7-2 and TRBJ2-7; unclear D gene. The CDR3 consists of 13 residues. V dropped 5 bases and J dropped 5 bases, with 13 bases sitting between them. Germline V gives CDR1 SGHTA, CDR2 FQGNSA. CDR3 bases: TGTGCCAGCAGCCGACAAGGTGTGGACGAGCAGTACTTC. Translating gives CASSRQGVDEQYF.

The chain combines TRBV19 with TRBJ1-6; D is perhaps TRBD1 (6 bases). V was cut by 3 bases and J by 5 bases, with 14 bases left in between. CDR1 and CDR2 (germline): LNHDA, SQIVND (reference sequence). This CDR3 is built from 16 residues. The CDR3 bases are TGTGCCAGTAGTATTGGGCCGCGACAGGATAATTCACCCCTCCACTTT. Translated: CASSIGPRQDNSPLHF.

The CDR3 is CASSFGTDYEQYF. The CDR3 DNA sequence: TGCGCCAGCAGCTTTGGGACCGATTACGAGCAGTACTTC. The chain has TRBV5-1 and TRBJ2-7; D tentatively reads TRBD1 or TRBD2 (5 bases each). The V end lost 2 bases, the J end lost 4 bases, and 10 bases lay between the germline ends. Germline CDR1 reads SGHRS; CDR2 reads YFSETQ. This CDR3 has 13 amino acids. The entire variable domain, with the rest obtained from reference TRBV5-1 and TRBJ2-7, is as follows: KAGVTQTPRYLIKTRGQQVTLSCSPISGHRSVSWYQQTPGQGLQFLFEYFSETQRNKGNFPGRFSGRQFSNSRSEMNVSTLELGDSALYLCASSFGTDYEQYFGPGTRLTVT.

This clone has more than one count but fewer than ten. The chain has TRBV21-1 and TRBJ2-7; whether TRBD1, the table's D call, matches the DNA was not checked. TRBV21-1 is tagged as a pseudogene. The length of the CDR3 is 13 residues. The CDR3 DNA sequence: TGTGCCAGCAGCGCAGGGGGCGACTACGAGCAGTACTTC. Protein sequence: CASSAGGDYEQYF.

The rearrangement joins TRBV2 to TRBJ1-4, with 12 nucleotides matching TRBD1. With V trimmed by 3 bases and J by 7 bases, 6 bases remained unmatched. The CDR3 has 16 amino acids. Germline CDR1 and CDR2: SNHLY and FYNNEI. DNA for the CDR3: TGTGCCAGCAGTGAGGGACAGGGGGCAGGAGGTGAAAAACTGTTTTTT. It is translated as CASSEGQGAGGEKLFF.

The chain uses TRBV4-3 and TRBJ1-3; D is perhaps TRBD1 (6 bases). The V and J ends lost 0 bases and 2 bases respectively, with 11 bases between them. CDR1 is LGHNA and CDR2 is YSLEER in the germline V gene. This CDR3 is 16 amino acids long. CDR3 nucleotide sequence: TGCGCCAGCAGCCAAGACGCTACAGGGACTGGAAACACCATATATTTT. Translation gives CASSQDATGTGNTIYF.